The clone carrying this T cell receptor (beta chain) has a handful of counts. Its matching antigen is unknown. The CDR3 runs 14 residues. Germline CDR1 SGHDT, CDR2 YYEEEE. V lost 4 bases and J 5 bases, leaving 15 bases between the germline ends. This sample was included in a study of beta chain features in type 1 diabetes. Study-wide background: Similarity in age, gender and cell yields was seen between patients and healthy donors. Points from the study as a whole: Patients' naive, central memory and Treg TCRB repertoires seemed closer to one another than those of healthy donors.

Every bit of the isolated RNA underwent reverse transcription, so sequencing read expressed TCRB transcripts. Clones were read by immunoSEQ multiplex PCR, and TCRdb kept only the in-frame ones, dropping some. The sample contains about 290,000 clones, 7.5% to 9.5% of which appear only once. Based on CD45RO/CCR7/CD25/CD127/CD95/CD27, CD4+ regulatory, stem cell-like memory, naive and central memory cells were sorted. The chain recombines TRBV5-6 with TRBJ2-5; maybe TRBD2 (5 bases). The sequencing sample was made of central memory CD4+ T cells from blood. The sequence was obtained from a woman between 18 and 29 years old in good health. CDR3 in DNA: TGTGCCAGCAGCCCTCTTCGACTAAGGGAGACCCAGTACTTC. Translating gives CASSPLRLRETQYF.